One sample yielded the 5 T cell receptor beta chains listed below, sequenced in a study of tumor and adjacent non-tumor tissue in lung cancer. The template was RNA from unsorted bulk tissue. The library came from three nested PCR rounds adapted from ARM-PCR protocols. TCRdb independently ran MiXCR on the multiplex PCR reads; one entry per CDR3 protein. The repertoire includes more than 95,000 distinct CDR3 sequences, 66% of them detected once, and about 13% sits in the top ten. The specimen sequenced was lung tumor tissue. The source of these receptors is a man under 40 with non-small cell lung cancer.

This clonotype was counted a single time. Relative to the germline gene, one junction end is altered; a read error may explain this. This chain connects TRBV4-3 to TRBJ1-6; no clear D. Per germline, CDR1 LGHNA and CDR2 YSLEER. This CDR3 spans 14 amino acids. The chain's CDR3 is CASIQELASSPLHF. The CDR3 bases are TGCGCCAGCATCCAAGAATTGGCGAGTTCACCCCTCCACTTT.

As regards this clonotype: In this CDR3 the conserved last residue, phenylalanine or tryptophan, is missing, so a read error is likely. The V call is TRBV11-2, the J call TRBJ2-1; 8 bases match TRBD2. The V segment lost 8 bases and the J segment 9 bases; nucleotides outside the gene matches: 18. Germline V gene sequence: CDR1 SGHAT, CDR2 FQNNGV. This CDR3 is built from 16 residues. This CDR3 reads CASGRTGTRIGGEQFL. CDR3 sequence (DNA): TGTGCCAGCGGCCGTACCGGGACTAGGATCGGCGGTGAGCAGTTCCTC.

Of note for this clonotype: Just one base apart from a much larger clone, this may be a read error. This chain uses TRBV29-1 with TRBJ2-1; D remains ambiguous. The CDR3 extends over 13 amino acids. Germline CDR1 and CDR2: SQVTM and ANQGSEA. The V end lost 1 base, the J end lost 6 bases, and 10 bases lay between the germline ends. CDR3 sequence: CSVEGDSLNEQFF. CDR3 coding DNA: TGCAGCGTTGAAGGGGATAGCCTCAATGAGCAGTTCTTC.

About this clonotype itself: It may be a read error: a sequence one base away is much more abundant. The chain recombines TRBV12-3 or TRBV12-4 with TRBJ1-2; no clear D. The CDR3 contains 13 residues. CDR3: CSSSPDIGYGYTF. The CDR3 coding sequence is TGTTCCAGCAGTCCAGACATAGGCTATGGCTACACCTTC.

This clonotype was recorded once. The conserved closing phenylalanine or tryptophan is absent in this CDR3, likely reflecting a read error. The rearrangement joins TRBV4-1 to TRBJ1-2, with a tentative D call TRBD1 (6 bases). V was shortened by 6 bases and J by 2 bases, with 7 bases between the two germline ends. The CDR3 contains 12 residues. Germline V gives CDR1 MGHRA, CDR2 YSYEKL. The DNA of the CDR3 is TGCGCCAGCAGGGGACAAAACTATGGCTACACCCTC. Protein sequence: CASRGQNYGYTL.